Presented here are 28 T cell receptor beta chains from one specimen sequenced in a study of patients and donors after allogeneic stem cell transplantation. MiXCR, applied by TCRdb to the RT-PCR reads, yields one record per CDR3 protein. The table has some 200,000 distinct CDR3 sequences, around 41% seen once. The specimen was blood, either unsorted or a sorted T cell fraction (not recorded which). The receptor set was obtained from a human donor who was either an allogeneic HSCT recipient or a stem cell or donor lymphocyte infusion donor (not recorded which). It is not recorded whose cells these are; they may come from a transplant donor.

This clonotype was observed a handful of times. This rearrangement joins TRBV12-3 or TRBV12-4 to TRBJ1-5; D is unclear. The ends were cut back, 6 bases at V and 7 bases at J, with 16 bases in the middle. The CDR3 is 14 amino acids. As DNA, the CDR3 is TGTGCCAGCAGGGCGTGGGGTGGAGAACAGCCCCAGCATTTT. Amino acids: CASRAWGGEQPQHF.

This clonotype showed up just a few times. This sequence joins TRBV6-2 or TRBV6-3 and TRBJ2-1; D not resolved. Trimming removed 5 bases from V and 6 bases from J, with 11 bases in between. There are 13 residues in the CDR3. Germline CDR1 is MNHEY and CDR2 is SVGEGT. The CDR3 DNA is TGTGCCAGCAGTCGCTATACACGCAATGAGCAGTTCTTC. Its translation: CASSRYTRNEQFF.

The CDR3 loop is CASSGGQGLVTEAFF. The DNA of the CDR3 is TGTGCCAGCAGCGGGGGACAGGGATTGGTCACTGAAGCTTTCTTT. The chain joins TRBV9 to TRBJ1-1; 9 bases match TRBD1. The CDR3 spans 15 residues. V was pared by 3 bases and J by 4 bases, with 7 bases of the junction left unmatched. CDR1 is SGDLS, CDR2 YYNGEE, per germline.

The chain uses TRBV29-1 and TRBJ2-1; D is undetermined. Trimming took 4 bases from V and 4 from J, leaving 17 bases between them. Germline CDR1 SQVTM, CDR2 ANQGSEA. The CDR3 has 15 amino acids. DNA for the CDR3: TGCAGCGTTGGACGTGAGAGTCACCCTTACAATGAGCAGTTCTTC. Its protein product is CSVGRESHPYNEQFF.

The genes are TRBV11-3 and TRBJ1-1; D is perhaps TRBD1 (5 bases). This CDR3 comprises 13 residues. V was cut by 5 bases and J by 4 bases, with 11 bases left in between. The germline gives CDR1 SGHNT, CDR2 YENEEA. CDR3 sequence reads: CASSPPGSTEAFF. The CDR3 nucleotides are TGTGCCAGCAGCCCCCCAGGGTCCACTGAAGCTTTCTTT. Looking up the rest from reference TRBV11-3 and TRBJ1-1 gives the full variable domain: EAGVVQSPRYKIIEKKQPVAFWCNPISGHNTLYWYLQNLGQGPELLIRYENEEAVDDSQLPKDRFSAERLKGVDSTLKIQPAELGDSAVYLCASSPPGSTEAFFGQGTRLTVV.

The gene calls are TRBV12-3 or TRBV12-4 and TRBJ1-6; D ambiguous. CDR3 size: 14 residues. V lost 2 bases and J 13 bases, leaving 15 bases between the germline ends. The CDR3 coding sequence is TGTGCCAGCAGTTTATCCGGAGCCCCTCCGCCCCTCCACTTT. Translated, it gives CASSLSGAPPPLHF.

The J gene is TRBJ1-2, the V gene TRBV20-1, with D possibly TRBD1 on 5 matching bases. Germline V lookup: CDR1 DFQATT, CDR2 SNEGSKA (reference sequence). With 0 bases removed from V and 7 bases from J, the gap between germline ends came to 15 bases. This CDR3 has 14 residues. In nucleotides, the CDR3 is TGCAGTGCTAGAGATCCCCGGCAGGGAGGTGGCTACACCTTC. Amino acids: CSARDPRQGGGYTF.

The chain couples TRBV7-9 to TRBJ1-6; 7 nucleotides agree with TRBD1. This CDR3 spans 15 amino acids. The V gene end was trimmed by 4 bases and the J gene end by 5 bases; junction bases not matched to a gene: 5. From germline, CDR1 is SEHNR and CDR2 FQNEAQ (reference sequence). CDR3 bases: TGTGCCAGCAGCTCGCGGACAGGAAATAATTCACCCCTCCACTTT. It translates to CASSSRTGNNSPLHF.

The J gene is TRBJ1-2, the V gene TRBV5-6; TRBD1 is a possible D gene (5 bases). The CDR3 sequence is 14 residues long. Germline CDR1 reads SGHDT; CDR2 reads YYEEEE. V lost 3 bases and J lost 0, with 9 bases in between. The CDR3 is CASSWGSPNYGYTF. The CDR3 DNA reads TGTGCCAGCAGCTGGGGCAGTCCTAACTATGGCTACACCTTC.

V usage is TRBV29-1 and J usage is TRBJ2-6, with D uncertain. The germline CDR1 and CDR2 sequences are SQVTM and ANQGSEA. This CDR3 is 14 amino acids long. The germline V and J ends were trimmed by 5 bases and 0 bases, with 8 bases remaining between them. The DNA for the CDR3 is TGCAGCGTTTCCACCGGCTCTGGGGCCAACGTCCTGACTTTC. Protein product: CSVSTGSGANVLTF.

V usage is TRBV4-2 and J usage is TRBJ1-4; D might be TRBD1 (6 bases). In germline, CDR1 is LGHNA, CDR2 YNFKEQ. This CDR3 has 17 amino acids. Deletions cut 4 bases from V and 5 bases from J, with 20 bases between. CDR3 sequence reads: CASSPAETGSMNEKLFF. CDR3 in DNA: TGTGCCAGCAGCCCAGCAGAAACAGGGTCGATGAATGAAAAACTGTTTTTT.

The chain uses TRBV9 and TRBJ1-3; D remains ambiguous. Germline lookup yields CDR1 SGDLS and CDR2 YYNGEE. V lost 3 bases and J lost 0, with 7 bases in between. The CDR3 consists of 14 residues. CDR3 amino acids: CASSAPNSGNTIYF. The CDR3, as DNA: TGTGCCAGCAGCGCCCCTAACTCTGGAAACACCATATATTTT.

V and J are TRBV18 and TRBJ1-4; 7 bases match TRBD1. The V gene's germline CDR1 is KGHSH and CDR2 LQKENI. The junction had 13 bases not matched to a gene; V was cut back by 0 bases and J by 6 bases. CDR3 length: 18 residues. This chain's CDR3 is CASSPPGTAHMGHEKLFF. The CDR3, as DNA: TGTGCCAGCTCACCACCCGGGACAGCACATATGGGGCATGAAAAACTGTTTTTT.

The V call is TRBV7-9, the J call TRBJ2-1; 10 bases are a match to TRBD2. Germline V gene data show CDR1 as SEHNR and CDR2 as FQNEAQ (reference sequence). Trimming took 2 bases from V and 9 from J; bases not matched to a gene: 7. There are 15 residues in the CDR3. CDR3 protein: CASSLTSGRVAEQFF. The CDR3 bases are TGTGCCAGCAGCTTAACCAGCGGGAGGGTGGCTGAGCAGTTCTTC.

The chain combines TRBV7-3 with TRBJ1-1, with 8 bases that match TRBD1. The length of the CDR3 is 15 residues. Germline V gene sequence: CDR1 SGHTA, CDR2 FQGTGA. V lost 1 base to trimming and J lost 6 bases; unmatched junction nucleotides: 7. DNA of the CDR3: TGTGCCAGCAGCTTAAATCCAGGGGGCAGGGCTGAAGCTTTCTTT. Residues: CASSLNPGGRAEAFF. The variable domain in full, completed from reference TRBV7-3 and TRBJ1-1, reads GAGVSQTPSNKVTEKGKYVELRCDPISGHTALYWYRQSLGQGPEFLIYFQGTGAADDSGLPNDRFFAVRPEGSVSTLKIQRTERGDSAVYLCASSLNPGGRAEAFFGQGTRLTVV.

This chain links TRBV27 with TRBJ1-1; D is unclear. V lost 7 bases and J 4 bases, leaving 13 bases between the germline ends. Germline lookup yields CDR1 MNHEY and CDR2 SMNVEV (reference sequence). This CDR3 spans 13 amino acids. This chain's CDR3 is CASTPGLSTEAFF. In DNA form, the CDR3 reads TGTGCCAGCACTCCAGGATTGAGCACTGAAGCTTTCTTT.

A few counts support this clonotype. The chain links TRBV4-3 to TRBJ2-2, with 10 nucleotides matching TRBD1. Trimming cost V 0 bases and J 5 bases; bases outside gene matches: 6. Per germline, CDR1 LGHNA and CDR2 YSLEER. The CDR3 sequence is 17 residues long. CDR3 region: CASSQDPPGQGTGELFF. CDR3 DNA sequence: TGCGCCAGCAGCCAAGATCCCCCGGGACAGGGGACCGGGGAGCTGTTTTTT.

DNA for the CDR3: TGCAGCGTTGAGGAGGGTAGCTCCTACAATGAGCAGTTCTTC. Protein product: CSVEEGSSYNEQFF. This chain links TRBV29-1 with TRBJ2-1; D possibly corresponds to TRBD2 (6 bases). The CDR3 is 14 residues long. Germline V CDR1 and CDR2: SQVTM, ANQGSEA. The germline V and J ends were trimmed by 3 bases and 0 bases, with 9 bases remaining between them.

This clonotype was detected only a few times. V and J are TRBV21-1 and TRBJ2-7; the table's D gene call, TRBD1, was not cross checked with the DNA. TRBV21-1 is annotated as a pseudogene. This CDR3 is 15 amino acids long. The CDR3 here is CASSIVAGQTHEQYF. The CDR3 bases are TGTGCCAGCAGCATCGTCGCGGGACAAACCCACGAGCAGTACTTC.

This clonotype was seen once. This rearrangement joins TRBV24-1 to TRBJ2-3, with 8 bases matching TRBD2. Trimming at V came to 1 base and at J to 2 bases, leaving 7 bases not matched to a gene. Per germline, CDR1 KGHDR and CDR2 SFDVKD. The CDR3 runs to 17 residues. The CDR3 spells CATSDFVVAGTTDTQYF. In DNA, the CDR3 is TGTGCCACCAGTGATTTTGTAGTAGCGGGAACCACAGATACGCAGTATTTT.

The V and J genes are TRBV5-1 and TRBJ1-2, with D perhaps TRBD1 (5 bases). The germline CDR1 and CDR2 sequences are SGHRS and YFSETQ. The V end lost 3 bases, the J end lost 2 bases, and 11 bases lay between the germline ends. The CDR3 is made up of 14 amino acids. The CDR3 DNA reads TGCGCCAGCAGCTCCGGGACGCTGAACTATGGCTACACCTTC. Protein: CASSSGTLNYGYTF.

J is TRBJ1-1 and V is TRBV4-3; D uncertain. With 3 bases removed from V and 4 bases from J, the gap between germline ends came to 12 bases. The CDR3 contains 14 residues. Germline V lookup: CDR1 LGHNA, CDR2 YSLEER. The DNA of the CDR3 is TGCGCCAGCAGCCAGTCGGATGCACTCACTGAAGCTTTCTTT. Translation gives CASSQSDALTEAFF.

This clonotype has more than one count but fewer than ten. V usage is TRBV25-1 and J usage is TRBJ1-4; 11 bases match TRBD1. CDR3 size: 13 residues. The trim removed 11 bases at V and 3 bases at J, leaving 2 bases unmatched. Germline V gives CDR1 MGHDK, CDR2 SYGVNS. CDR3 loop: CAGQGAANEKLFF. CDR3 DNA: TGTGCCGGACAGGGGGCAGCTAATGAAAAACTGTTTTTT.

This clonotype was counted between two and nine times. The chain uses TRBV29-1 and TRBJ2-5; 14 positions match TRBD2. CDR3 length: 16 amino acids. Germline loops: CDR1 SQVTM, CDR2 ANQGSEA. Trimming removed 6 bases from V and 2 bases from J; junction bases left unmatched: 8. The CDR3 sequence is CSVGGLAGVRQETQYF. Here the CDR3 DNA reads TGCAGCGTGGGGGGACTAGCGGGAGTCCGGCAAGAGACCCAGTACTTC. Full variable domain (missing parts from reference TRBV29-1 and TRBJ2-5): SAVISQKPSRDICQRGTSLTIQCQVDSQVTMMFWYRQQPGQSLTLIATANQGSEATYESGFVIDKFPISRPNLTFSTLTVSNMSPEDSSIYLCSVGGLAGVRQETQYFGPGTRLLVL.

This clonotype showed up many times. CDR3 in DNA: TGTGCCAGCAGCTTATCAAATCAGCCCCAGCATTTT. It translates to CASSLSNQPQHF. V and J are TRBV7-2 and TRBJ1-5; the D is unclear. In germline, CDR1 is SGHTA, CDR2 FQGNSA. Deletions cut 2 bases from V and 4 bases from J, with 3 bases between. CDR3 length: 12 residues.

This chain uses TRBV29-1 with TRBJ2-1; D possibly matches TRBD1 or TRBD2 (5 bases each). The ends were cut back, 7 bases at V and 7 bases at J, with 17 bases in the middle. CDR1 and CDR2 (germline): SQVTM, ANQGSEA. This CDR3 has 13 amino acids. The CDR3 region has the DNA TGCAGCGATCGACAGCCGGGGCGGAATGAGCAGTTCTTC. Its protein is CSDRQPGRNEQFF.

V is TRBV12-3 or TRBV12-4 and J is TRBJ2-1; no clear D. The CDR3 extends over 13 amino acids. V was shortened by 6 bases and J by 5 bases, with 11 bases between the two germline ends. CDR3 sequence: CASRTQMDNEQFF. The CDR3 DNA sequence: TGTGCCAGCAGGACACAGATGGACAATGAGCAGTTCTTC.

This clonotype was seen a handful of times. The rearrangement joins TRBV28 to TRBJ1-5; D may be TRBD1 (6 bases). The germline V gene has CDR1 MDHEN and CDR2 SYDVKM. The V and J ends lost 6 bases and 7 bases respectively, with 22 bases between them. The CDR3 has 16 residues. The CDR3 DNA follows: TGTGCCAGCAGCCCCGTGGGGGGCACCGCGGACCAGCCCCAGCATTTT. It codes for CASSPVGGTADQPQHF.